The 29 T cell receptor beta chains below come from one sample, sequenced in a study of technical replicates of blood from a handful of donors. Only in-frame clones appear in the TCRdb table, and some are missing; sequencing was by immunoSEQ multiplex PCR. Of roughly 82,000 clones listed, 90% to 95% are singletons. Input material: T cells isolated from PBMCs. All receptors come from a human donor in good health.

V and J are TRBV7-3 and TRBJ1-2; 7 bases are a match to TRBD1. Per germline, CDR1 SGHTA and CDR2 FQGTGA. V shed 4 bases, J shed 5 bases, and the junction held 16 bases outside the gene matches. The CDR3 has 17 residues. In DNA form, the CDR3 reads TGTGCCAGCAGCTCGAGACAGGGAAGAGCTCAGGGATATGGCTACACCTTC. Its translation: CASSSRQGRAQGYGYTF.

This rearrangement joins TRBV5-1 to TRBJ2-1, with D possibly being TRBD1 (6 bases). The CDR3 contains 20 residues. CDR1 is SGHRS and CDR2 is YFSETQ in the germline V gene. V was clipped by 2 bases and J by 4 bases, with 28 bases between them. This CDR3 is CASSFFPRGWTFRHYNEQFF. Here the CDR3 DNA reads TGCGCCAGCAGCTTCTTCCCCAGGGGATGGACCTTTCGGCATTACAATGAGCAGTTCTTC. Complete variable domain (other parts from reference TRBV5-1 and TRBJ2-1): KAGVTQTPRYLIKTRGQQVTLSCSPISGHRSVSWYQQTPGQGLQFLFEYFSETQRNKGNFPGRFSGRQFSNSRSEMNVSTLELGDSALYLCASSFFPRGWTFRHYNEQFFGPGTRLTVL.

The chain employs TRBV30 and TRBJ1-4; D is possibly TRBD1 (5 bases). The CDR3 runs to 14 residues. V gave up 8 bases and J gave up 8 bases, with 21 bases separating them. Germline CDR1 and CDR2: GTSNPN and SVGIG (reference sequence). CDR3 in amino acids: CAVWRFQGGEKLFF. CDR3 in DNA: TGTGCCGTATGGAGGTTCCAGGGAGGAGAAAAACTGTTTTTT. Supplemented by reference TRBV30 and TRBJ1-4, the full variable domain reads SQTIHQWPATLVQPVGSPLSLECTVEGTSNPNLYWYRQAAGRGLQLLFYSVGIGQISSEVPQNLSASRPQDRQFILSSKKLLLSDSGFYLCAVWRFQGGEKLFFGSGTQLSVL.

The chain is built from TRBV14 and TRBJ2-5, with TRBD1 matching 8 bases. The germline V gene has CDR1 SGHDN and CDR2 FVKESK. The CDR3 loop spans 15 amino acids. V lost 2 bases, J lost 5 bases, and 7 bases stayed unmatched. This CDR3 is CASSQLGQAAETQYF. In DNA, the CDR3 is TGTGCCAGCAGCCAACTGGGACAGGCCGCGGAGACCCAGTACTTC.

This chain connects TRBV10-3 to TRBJ1-1; D possibly corresponds to TRBD1 (6 bases). The CDR3 has 13 residues. The V gene's germline CDR1 is ENHRY and CDR2 SYGVKD. V gave up 6 bases and J gave up 1 base, with 9 bases separating them. The CDR3 DNA sequence: TGTGCCATCAGAGGACAGCCGAACACTGAAGCTTTCTTT. Translation gives CAIRGQPNTEAFF.

The chain is built from TRBV19 and TRBJ2-6; 7 bases are a match to TRBD2. The V gene's germline CDR1 is LNHDA and CDR2 SQIVND (reference sequence). The J segment lost 4 bases and the V segment lost 3 bases, leaving 9 bases of the junction unmatched. The CDR3 consists of 17 residues. The CDR3 here is CASSMRRETVGANVLTF. The CDR3 coding sequence is TGTGCCAGTAGTATGAGGCGGGAGACCGTCGGGGCCAACGTCCTGACTTTC.

The chain carries TRBV6-1 and TRBJ1-3, with a weak D call TRBD1 (6 bases). CDR1 MNHNS and CDR2 SASEGT come from the germline V gene. The length of the CDR3 is 15 residues. V was cut by 5 bases and J by 0 bases, with 11 bases left in between. The CDR3: CASSFTGTSGNTIYF. DNA of the CDR3: TGTGCCAGCAGTTTTACAGGGACCTCTGGAAACACCATATATTTT.

The chain recombines TRBV28 with TRBJ2-3; 10 nucleotides align to TRBD1. The CDR3 has 15 amino acids. Germline V gene sequence: CDR1 MDHEN, CDR2 SYDVKM. Trimming removed 6 bases from V and 3 bases from J; junction bases left unmatched: 6. The CDR3 nucleotides read TGTGCCAGCAGCTCCCGGGACAGGGGAACAGATACGCAGTATTTT. This translates into CASSSRDRGTDTQYF. The full variable domain, with the rest looked up from reference TRBV28 and TRBJ2-3, is DVKVTQSSRYLVKRTGEKVFLECVQDMDHENMFWYRQDPGLGLRLIYFSYDVKMKEKGDIPEGYSVSREKKERFSLILESASTNQTSMYLCASSSRDRGTDTQYFGPGTRLTVL.

The rearrangement uses TRBV7-3 and TRBJ2-1, with 14 bases aligning to TRBD2. V trimming: 3 bases; J trimming: 7 bases; junction bases outside the gene matches: 2. CDR1 and CDR2 (germline): SGHTA, FQGTGA. CDR3 length: 15 residues. The CDR3 here is CASSLTSGGENEQFF. The DNA for the CDR3 is TGTGCCAGCAGCTTGACTAGCGGGGGGGAGAATGAGCAGTTCTTC.

The rearrangement joins TRBV6-4 to TRBJ1-1; D possibly corresponds to TRBD1 (5 bases). Between the trimmed V and J ends, which lost 4 bases and 3 bases, there was a span of 12 bases. Germline V gene data show CDR1 as MRHNA and CDR2 as SNTAGT. The CDR3 extends over 14 amino acids. The CDR3 bases are TGTGCCAGCAGTGCCCTGGGGGGGGACACTGAAGCTTTCTTT. It yields the protein CASSALGGDTEAFF.

The chain links TRBV19 to TRBJ2-3, with 12 bases aligning to TRBD2. The CDR3 extends over 14 amino acids. Trimming removed 9 bases from V and 5 bases from J; junction bases left unmatched: 6. Germline V CDR1 and CDR2: LNHDA, SQIVND (reference sequence). CDR3 bases: TGTGCCAGCAAACTAGCGGGGGGCGTAGATACGCAGTATTTT. Its protein is CASKLAGGVDTQYF.

The chain uses TRBV6-5 and TRBJ1-2; TRBD1 matches at 8 bases. The CDR3 runs 13 residues. The J segment lost 6 bases and the V segment lost 6 bases, leaving 6 bases of the junction unmatched. Germline CDR1 and CDR2: MNHEY and SVGAGI. In DNA form, the CDR3 reads TGTGCCAGCAGCCCCAGGGGGCTAGATGGCTACACCTTC. This sequence encodes CASSPRGLDGYTF.

The V and J genes are TRBV5-1 and TRBJ1-3; D gene unclear. The germline CDR1 and CDR2 sequences are SGHRS and YFSETQ. The CDR3 contains 14 residues. V lost 0 bases, J lost 0 bases, and 4 bases lay in between. The CDR3 region has the DNA TGCGCCAGCAGCTTGGGAGACTCTGGAAACACCATATATTTT. Amino acids: CASSLGDSGNTIYF.

This clone was detected only once. The V and J genes are TRBV6-6 and TRBJ1-2; TRBD1 is a possible D gene (6 bases). Germline V CDR1 and CDR2: MNHNY, SVGAGI (reference sequence). V dropped 5 bases and J dropped 5 bases, with 18 bases sitting between them. The CDR3 is 15 amino acids. The DNA for the CDR3 is TGTGCCAGCAGTCCCACCGGGGGGCGAGGGTATGGCTACACCTTC. As protein: CASSPTGGRGYGYTF.

The sample holds a few counts of this clone. The V gene is TRBV7-3, the J gene TRBJ1-2; D gene uncertain. V was cut by 2 bases and J by 4 bases, with 14 bases left in between. The germline V gene encodes CDR1 SGHTA and CDR2 FQGTGA. The CDR3 is made up of 15 amino acids. The CDR3 nucleotides read TGTGCCAGCAGCTTATCTACCGACGGGGTCTATGGCTACACCTTC. Translation gives CASSLSTDGVYGYTF.

The J gene is TRBJ2-7, the V gene TRBV28; D possibly corresponds to TRBD2 (5 bases). V lost 7 bases and J 4 bases, leaving 14 bases between the germline ends. This CDR3 is built from 13 residues. CDR1 is MDHEN, CDR2 SYDVKM, per germline. The CDR3 region has the DNA TGTGCCAGCACCCCGACCGGGGTTTACGAGCAGTACTTC. Amino acids: CASTPTGVYEQYF.

V and J are TRBV6-5 and TRBJ2-2; no firm D call. CDR1 is MNHEY, CDR2 SVGAGI, per germline. The CDR3 runs 13 residues. The ends were cut back, 2 bases at V and 6 bases at J, with 7 bases in the middle. CDR3 sequence reads: CASSYELSGELFF. The CDR3 nucleotides read TGTGCCAGCAGTTACGAGTTATCCGGGGAGCTGTTTTTT.

The V gene is TRBV7-9, the J gene TRBJ1-1, with D tentatively TRBD1 (6 bases). This CDR3 has 17 amino acids. Per germline, CDR1 SEHNR and CDR2 FQNEAQ (reference sequence). V dropped 1 base and J dropped 2 bases, with 17 bases sitting between them. This CDR3 reads CASSLDEGGGENTEAFF. In DNA form, the CDR3 reads TGTGCCAGCAGCTTAGATGAAGGAGGGGGGGAAAACACTGAAGCTTTCTTT.

This chain uses TRBV5-1 with TRBJ2-7; tentative D call: TRBD2 (5 bases). The CDR3 totals 17 residues. The V and J ends lost 2 bases and 6 bases respectively, with 24 bases between them. Per the germline V gene, CDR1 is SGHRS and CDR2 is YFSETQ. This CDR3 is CASSFKPNVRVFSEQYF. Here the CDR3 DNA reads TGCGCCAGCAGCTTCAAACCCAACGTGAGGGTATTTTCCGAGCAGTACTTC. The whole variable domain, filled in from reference TRBV5-1 and TRBJ2-7, reads KAGVTQTPRYLIKTRGQQVTLSCSPISGHRSVSWYQQTPGQGLQFLFEYFSETQRNKGNFPGRFSGRQFSNSRSEMNVSTLELGDSALYLCASSFKPNVRVFSEQYFGPGTRLTVT.

A few counts support this clone. V and J are TRBV7-7 and TRBJ2-6, with D possibly TRBD1 on 5 matching bases. CDR3 length equals 16 residues. Deletions cut 5 bases from V and 0 bases from J, with 11 bases between. The germline V gene encodes CDR1 SSHAT and CDR2 FNYEAQ (reference sequence). CDR3 protein: CASSRGASSGANVLTF. In nucleotides, the CDR3 is TGTGCCAGCAGCAGGGGCGCAAGCTCTGGGGCCAACGTCCTGACTTTC.

The rearrangement uses TRBV4-1 and TRBJ2-1; 12 bases map to TRBD2. V lost 1 base, J lost 5 bases, and 6 bases stayed unmatched. The CDR3 totals 17 residues. Germline values: CDR1 MGHRA, CDR2 YSYEKL. CDR3 sequence reads: CASSQGLLAGGHNEQFF. The CDR3 region has the DNA TGCGCCAGCAGCCAAGGGCTACTAGCGGGGGGTCACAATGAGCAGTTCTTC.

The V call is TRBV15, the J call TRBJ2-7, with 7 bases fitting TRBD1. Germline CDR1 and CDR2: LNHNV and YYDKDF (reference sequence). There are 15 residues in the CDR3. Unmatched junction bases numbered 2, after V lost 0 bases and J lost 0 bases. The CDR3 DNA is TGTGCCACCAGCAGAGATCGGGACAGCTCCTACGAGCAGTACTTC. This translates into CATSRDRDSSYEQYF.

This chain connects TRBV30 to TRBJ1-4; weak D call: TRBD1 (5 bases). The CDR3 is made up of 15 amino acids. V dropped 5 bases and J dropped 7 bases, with 20 bases sitting between them. Germline CDR1 reads GTSNPN; CDR2 reads SVGIG (reference sequence). For the CDR3, the DNA is TGTGCCTGGGGACCCGGGGGAGGAGGGACTGAAAAACTGTTTTTT. Translated, it gives CAWGPGGGGTEKLFF.

The V and J genes are TRBV5-6 and TRBJ2-5; 8 nucleotides match TRBD1. V shed 5 bases, J shed 7 bases, and the junction held 10 bases outside the gene matches. The length of the CDR3 is 14 residues. Germline values: CDR1 SGHDT, CDR2 YYEEEE. CDR3 nucleotide sequence: TGTGCCAGCAGATACACGGGACAGGTGCGGACCCAGTACTTC. Its protein product is CASRYTGQVRTQYF.

The gene calls are TRBV19 and TRBJ1-5, with 8 positions matching TRBD1. This CDR3 contains 14 residues. Germline CDR1 is LNHDA and CDR2 is SQIVND (reference sequence). V trimming: 6 bases; J trimming: 7 bases; junction bases outside the gene matches: 8. CDR3 residues: CASSRQGLAQPQHF. The CDR3 bases are TGTGCCAGTAGCAGACAGGGGTTAGCCCAGCCCCAGCATTTT.

For the CDR3, the DNA is TGTGCCAGCAGTGCGACTAGGAGGCAGTTCTTC. Encoded protein: CASSATRRQFF. The genes are TRBV28 and TRBJ2-1; perhaps TRBD2 as D (6 bases). The CDR3 has 11 residues. With 5 bases removed from V and 12 bases from J, the gap between germline ends came to 11 bases. Germline CDR1 reads MDHEN; CDR2 reads SYDVKM.

This chain connects TRBV30 to TRBJ1-2; D might be TRBD1 (5 bases). Germline V gene data show CDR1 as GTSNPN and CDR2 as SVGIG (reference sequence). This CDR3 is 15 amino acids long. V lost 0 bases to trimming and J lost 4 bases, with 15 bases between them. The CDR3 DNA reads as TGTGCCTGGAGTGTACAGGCGTCGGAAGGCTATGGCTACACCTTC. Translation: CAWSVQASEGYGYTF.

The chain recombines TRBV9 with TRBJ2-1; D remains ambiguous. Germline values: CDR1 SGDLS, CDR2 YYNGEE. The CDR3 loop spans 17 amino acids. V was trimmed by 3 bases and J by 5 bases, leaving 21 bases between them. CDR3 loop: CASSGEVASDHHNEQFF. The DNA of the CDR3 is TGTGCCAGCAGCGGCGAGGTTGCGTCTGACCACCACAATGAGCAGTTCTTC.

This clone was seen more than once but under ten times. CDR3 nucleotide sequence: TGTGCCAGCAGTCCCTCCCTTCGTGGGGGGGGTCACACTGAAGCTTTCTTT. It specifies CASSPSLRGGGHTEAFF. The rearrangement joins TRBV28 to TRBJ1-1, with a weak D call TRBD1 (5 bases). Germline lookup yields CDR1 MDHEN and CDR2 SYDVKM. Trimming took off 5 bases at V and 3 bases at J, with 22 bases between the two ends. This CDR3 contains 17 residues.